The clone carrying this T cell receptor beta chain was counted at least ten times. Its antigen is unknown. This entry belongs to a study of tumor and adjacent non-tumor tissue in lung cancer. The germline gives CDR1 SGHDT, CDR2 YYEEEE. J was trimmed by 1 base and V by 4 bases; bases with no gene match: 4. The CDR3 contains 14 residues. No cell sorting was done before RNA was extracted from the tissue. This non-tumor lung sample came from over 3 cm beyond the tumor edge. Chemotherapy-naive patients with new lung cancer underwent thoracic surgery in China, August–November 2014. TCRbeta libraries were built with three rounds of nested PCR, modified from ARM-PCR. From the multiplex PCR reads, TCRdb called clonotypes with MiXCR, one entry per CDR3 protein. The repertoire holds roughly 120,000 distinct CDR3 sequences, with about 63% as singletons. General study results and limits: Normal lung showed higher cumulative top 100 clone frequency than tumor.

This TCR was recovered from a man aged 55 to 69 with non-small cell lung cancer. Sequencing was done on a sample of distant non-tumor lung tissue. This chain connects TRBV5-6 to TRBJ1-1; TRBD1 matches at 7 bases. The CDR3 is CASSLGQENTEAFF. DNA of the CDR3: TGTGCCAGCAGCCTCGGACAGGAGAACACTGAAGCTTTCTTT.